Listed here are 29 T cell receptor beta chains from one sample, sequenced in a study of Graves' ophthalmopathy and Graves' hyperthyroidism. Amplification of TCR beta CDR3 regions used RNA transcripts. The first-round RT-PCR employed HTBI primers together with the Qiagen OneStep RT-PCR kit. A multiplex PCR was then performed as the second round. TCRdb analysed the multiplex PCR reads with MiXCR anew, one entry per CDR3 protein. The sample lists hundreds of thousands of distinct CDR3 sequences, over 20% seen once, with 2.5% to 3.5% in the top ten. Sequenced sample: peripheral blood. The source is a woman between 18 and 30 years old with stable Graves' hyperthyroidism.

CDR3 sequence: CSSGGSGRAYEQYF. The CDR3 coding sequence is TGCAGCTCCGGGGGGAGCGGGAGGGCCTACGAGCAGTACTTC. J is TRBJ2-7 and V is TRBV20-1; TRBD2 matches at 10 bases. The length of the CDR3 is 14 residues. CDR1 and CDR2 from the germline V gene are DFQATT and SNEGSKA (reference sequence).

Many counts were recorded for this clonotype. The rearrangement links TRBV6-5 to TRBJ1-5; D unclear. Germline V CDR1 and CDR2: MNHEY, SVGAGI. V dropped 0 bases and J dropped 2 bases, with 14 bases sitting between them. The CDR3 sequence is 17 residues long. CDR3 sequence: CASSYSMGSNGNQPQHF. The DNA of the CDR3 is TGTGCCAGCAGTTACTCGATGGGTTCCAATGGCAATCAGCCCCAGCATTTT.

The chain uses TRBV9 and TRBJ1-6; 7 bases are shared with TRBD1. Germline CDR1 reads SGDLS; CDR2 reads YYNGEE. Trimming removed 4 bases from V and 10 bases from J; junction bases left unmatched: 11. The CDR3 is 15 amino acids. The CDR3 loop is CASSTSRGGQSPLHF. The CDR3 DNA follows: TGTGCCAGCAGCACGTCTAGAGGGGGCCAATCACCCCTCCACTTT.

This clonotype has a handful of counts. This chain uses TRBV12-3 or TRBV12-4 with TRBJ1-1; tentatively, D is TRBD1 (6 bases). The V gene lost 5 bases and the J gene lost 1 base, with 14 bases spanning the gap. The CDR3 is 15 residues long. CDR3 amino acids: CASSVYRAGNTEAFF. Written as DNA, the CDR3 is TGTGCCAGCAGTGTATACAGGGCGGGGAACACTGAAGCTTTCTTT.

This clonotype was seen repeatedly, ten times or more. The chain employs TRBV7-2 and TRBJ2-3; no reliable D call. The V and J ends lost 5 bases and 2 bases respectively, with 2 bases between them. Germline V lookup: CDR1 SGHTA, CDR2 FQGNSA. This CDR3 has 11 amino acids. The CDR3 region is CASSDTDTQYF. CDR3 DNA: TGTGCCAGCAGCGACACAGATACGCAGTATTTT. Together with reference TRBV7-2 and TRBJ2-3, the CDR3 gives the full variable domain: GAGVSQSPSNKVTEKGKDVELRCDPISGHTALYWYRQSLGQGLEFLIYFQGNSAPDKSGLPSDRFSAERTGGSVSTLTIQRTQQEDSAVYLCASSDTDTQYFGPGTRLTVL.

This clonotype was observed at least ten times. The genes are TRBV11-2 and TRBJ1-2, with 7 nucleotides matching TRBD1. Trimming at V came to 3 bases and at J to 4 bases, leaving 11 bases not matched to a gene. Germline V gene lookup returns CDR1 SGHAT and CDR2 FQNNGV. The CDR3 covers 16 residues. CDR3 DNA: TGTGCCAGCAGCTTGCCAAACCCGGGACAGCTCTATGGCTACACCTTC. It is translated as CASSLPNPGQLYGYTF.

This clonotype was found many times. This sequence joins TRBV25-1 and TRBJ2-5, with unresolved D. Trimming took off 4 bases at V and 1 base at J, with 16 bases between the two ends. This CDR3 has 16 residues. CDR1 and CDR2 from the germline V gene are MGHDK and SYGVNS. The CDR3 region has the DNA TGTGCCAGCAGTGGGGTTTCGGAAGTGACCCAAGAGACCCAGTACTTC. Its translation: CASSGVSEVTQETQYF.

There are many counts of this clonotype. The rearrangement joins TRBV20-1 to TRBJ1-5; the D gene is possibly TRBD1 (5 bases). The CDR3 length is 14 residues. Germline-derived CDR1 and CDR2 are DFQATT and SNEGSKA (reference sequence). The V end was cut by 3 bases, the J end by 5 bases, with 14 bases between. The CDR3 loop is CSASPDKGHQPQHF. CDR3 DNA sequence: TGCAGTGCTAGCCCGGACAAGGGGCATCAGCCCCAGCATTTT.

There are many counts of this clonotype. V usage is TRBV7-2 and J usage is TRBJ2-4; no reliable D call. Trimming pared 5 bases from V and 6 bases from J, leaving 8 bases between. In germline, CDR1 is SGHTA, CDR2 FQGNSA. The CDR3 is 12 amino acids. The CDR3 nucleotides are TGTGCCAGCAGCCCAACAGCAAACATTCAGTACTTC. It translates to CASSPTANIQYF.

The table lists this clonotype with many counts. V gene TRBV20-1 combines with J gene TRBJ1-2; maybe TRBD1 (6 bases). Germline loops: CDR1 DFQATT, CDR2 SNEGSKA (reference sequence). This CDR3 region has 14 residues. Between the trimmed V and J ends, which lost 6 bases and 2 bases, there was a span of 16 bases. For the CDR3, the DNA is TGCAGTGCCAAGAAGGCAGGGGAAAACTATGGCTACACCTTC. The encoded protein is CSAKKAGENYGYTF.

This clonotype was seen at least ten times. V gene TRBV6-2 or TRBV6-3 combines with J gene TRBJ2-7; D call uncertain. V was trimmed by 2 bases and J by 5 bases, leaving 10 bases between them. Germline CDR1 and CDR2: MNHEY and SVGEGT. The CDR3 contains 13 residues. The DNA of the CDR3 is TGTGCCAGCAGTTACAGGCCCCCGAACGAGCAGTACTTC. Translation: CASSYRPPNEQYF.

Many counts were recorded for this clonotype. The V and J genes are TRBV12-3 or TRBV12-4 and TRBJ1-2, with a possible D match to TRBD1 (6 bases). The V gene lost 6 bases and the J gene lost 3 bases, with 11 bases spanning the gap. The CDR3 has 13 residues. CDR3 sequence: CASRLTGDYGYTF. DNA of the CDR3: TGTGCCAGCAGGTTGACAGGAGACTATGGCTACACCTTC.

The genes are TRBV7-2 and TRBJ2-1; perhaps TRBD2 as D (6 bases). Trimming pared 2 bases from V and 4 bases from J, leaving 18 bases between. The CDR3 is made up of 17 amino acids. CDR1 is SGHTA, CDR2 FQGNSA, per germline. The CDR3 reads CASSLRGRASVYNEQFF. The CDR3, as DNA: TGTGCCAGCAGCTTAAGAGGTAGGGCTAGCGTATACAATGAGCAGTTCTTC.

There are many counts of this clonotype. This rearrangement joins TRBV5-1 to TRBJ2-7; D is ambiguous. Per germline, CDR1 SGHRS and CDR2 YFSETQ. The CDR3 runs to 14 residues. Trimming took off 0 bases at V and 5 bases at J, with 12 bases between the two ends. The DNA for the CDR3 is TGCGCCAGCAGCTTGGGGTCCAGCGCGGACGAGCAGTACTTC. This sequence encodes CASSLGSSADEQYF.

This clonotype occurred many times. The chain uses TRBV6-5 and TRBJ2-7; D could derive from TRBD1 or TRBD2 (5 bases each). CDR3 length: 15 amino acids. V was trimmed by 4 bases and J by 3 bases, leaving 16 bases between them. Looked up from germline, CDR1 is MNHEY and CDR2 is SVGAGI. The CDR3 DNA follows: TGTGCCAGCAGTTCAGGGACGGGGTGGGACTACGAGCAGTACTTC. Amino acids: CASSSGTGWDYEQYF.

This clonotype showed up many times. The chain links TRBV20-1 to TRBJ1-2, with D possibly being TRBD1 (5 bases). CDR1 and CDR2 (germline): DFQATT, SNEGSKA (reference sequence). V was shortened by 6 bases and J by 7 bases, with 21 bases between the two germline ends. The length of the CDR3 is 14 residues. CDR3 loop: CSARYPNPRGGYTF. The CDR3 region has the DNA TGCAGTGCGCGATATCCAAACCCGAGGGGTGGCTACACCTTC.

The chain has TRBV28 and TRBJ2-1; unclear D gene. This CDR3 is built from 16 residues. V lost 6 bases and J lost 1, with 16 bases in between. Germline V gene lookup returns CDR1 MDHEN and CDR2 SYDVKM. The CDR3: CASSRLGLGSYNEQFF. As DNA, the CDR3 is TGTGCCAGCAGCCGTCTTGGGCTAGGTTCCTACAATGAGCAGTTCTTC.

Many counts were recorded for this clonotype. This sequence joins TRBV6-5 and TRBJ2-3; a possible D gene is TRBD1 (6 bases). The CDR3 has 15 residues. V was clipped by 10 bases and J by 1 base, with 18 bases between them. Germline V gives CDR1 MNHEY, CDR2 SVGAGI. CDR3 loop: CANPWTVRGTDTQYF. Written as DNA, the CDR3 is TGTGCCAACCCGTGGACAGTTAGAGGCACAGATACGCAGTATTTT.

This clonotype was observed many times. The chain combines TRBV24-1 with TRBJ2-7; D is ambiguous. Germline-derived CDR1 and CDR2 are KGHDR and SFDVKD. CDR3 length equals 14 residues. Trimming removed 4 bases at V and 0 bases at J, with 9 bases between. The CDR3 nucleotides are TGTGCCACCAGTGAAAGACATCTCTCCTACGAGCAGTACTTC. Translated: CATSERHLSYEQYF.

This clonotype was recorded many times. The chain uses TRBV19 and TRBJ1-1; D not certain. The length of the CDR3 is 13 residues. V lost 0 bases and J 7 bases, leaving 9 bases between the germline ends. In germline, CDR1 is LNHDA, CDR2 SQIVND (reference sequence). CDR3 DNA: TGTGCCAGTAGTATAGACCACGATGATGAAGCTTTCTTT. It yields the protein CASSIDHDDEAFF.

This clonotype has a count of ten or more. CDR3 bases: TGTGCCAGCGGGAGGGGGAACTACGAGCAGTACTTC. It is translated as CASGRGNYEQYF. V usage is TRBV6-1 and J usage is TRBJ2-7; a possible D gene is TRBD2 (7 bases). The CDR3 loop spans 12 amino acids. V was pared by 8 bases and J by 3 bases, with 11 bases between. Germline CDR1 and CDR2: MNHNS and SASEGT.

The chain joins TRBV12-3 or TRBV12-4 to TRBJ2-2; the match to TRBD2 covers 10 bases. The CDR3 spans 15 residues. The junction had 5 bases not matched to a gene; V was cut back by 6 bases and J by 4 bases. As DNA, the CDR3 is TGTGCCAGCAGGGAGGGACTAGCGTTCACCGGGGAGCTGTTTTTT. This translates into CASREGLAFTGELFF.

As for this clonotype: A much larger clone lies a single base off, so this may be a read error. The chain couples TRBV12-3 or TRBV12-4 to TRBJ2-4; D is uncertain. The CDR3 contains 14 residues. CDR3 sequence: CAGSLGTSKNIQYF. The CDR3 nucleotides are TGTGCCGGCAGTTTAGGCACGTCCAAAAACATTCAGTACTTC.

In its sample, this clonotype was seen many times. The chain joins TRBV5-1 to TRBJ2-7, with 7 bases aligning to TRBD1. The trim removed 5 bases at V and 4 bases at J, leaving 9 bases unmatched. Germline V gene data show CDR1 as SGHRS and CDR2 as YFSETQ. The CDR3 runs 14 residues. CDR3: CASRTGEILYEQYF. The CDR3 coding sequence is TGCGCCAGCAGAACAGGGGAGATCTTGTACGAGCAGTACTTC.

This clonotype was recorded many times. A clone one base away is much larger, so this may be a read error. The rearrangement joins TRBV10-1 to TRBJ1-1, with a possible D match to TRBD1 (5 bases). Germline values: CDR1 WNHNN, CDR2 SYGVQD (reference sequence). The V end lost 2 bases, the J end lost 4 bases, and 11 bases lay between the germline ends. The CDR3 contains 14 residues. CDR3 bases: TGCGCCAGCAGTGAGGCCAGGGCGAGCACTGAAGCTTTCTTT. Translation: CASSEARASTEAFF.

This clonotype has at least ten counts. The chain employs TRBV6-2 or TRBV6-3 and TRBJ1-1; D perhaps matches TRBD1 (5 bases). V shed 6 bases and J shed 0 bases, with 17 bases lying between them. Germline values: CDR1 MNHEY, CDR2 SVGEGT. This CDR3 spans 16 amino acids. The CDR3 coding sequence is TGTGCCAGCAGCCAAGGAAGACAGAACATGAACACTGAAGCTTTCTTT. Encoded protein: CASSQGRQNMNTEAFF.

The V gene is TRBV9, the J gene TRBJ2-3, with 7 bases aligning to TRBD2. Germline values: CDR1 SGDLS, CDR2 YYNGEE. The CDR3 is made up of 15 amino acids. V was clipped by 3 bases and J by 0 bases; unmatched bases: 4. CDR3 sequence (DNA): TGTGCCAGCAGCGACAGCGGGGCAAGCACAGATACGCAGTATTTT. Amino acid sequence: CASSDSGASTDTQYF. Looking up the rest from reference TRBV9 and TRBJ2-3 gives the full variable domain: DSGVTQTPKHLITATGQRVTLRCSPRSGDLSVYWYQQSLDQGLQFLIQYYNGEERAKGNILERFSAQQFPDLHSELNLSSLELGDSALYFCASSDSGASTDTQYFGPGTRLTVL.

This clonotype was picked up many times. DNA for the CDR3: TGTGCCAGCAGTGAGGAGCGTTTGGGTAACACTGAAGCTTTCTTT. Translation: CASSEERLGNTEAFF. The chain employs TRBV2 and TRBJ1-1, with no clear D. CDR1 is SNHLY and CDR2 is FYNNEI in the germline V gene. Trimming cost V 3 bases and J 2 bases, with 13 bases left between them. The CDR3 is 15 amino acids.

This clonotype showed up many times. The chain uses TRBV11-2 and TRBJ2-7; D is unclear. Germline CDR1 reads SGHAT; CDR2 reads FQNNGV. The V gene lost 0 bases and the J gene lost 2 bases, with 8 bases spanning the gap. The CDR3 covers 14 residues. Written as DNA, the CDR3 is TGTGCCAGCAGCTTAGAATCTGGAACCTACGAGCAGTACTTC. This translates into CASSLESGTYEQYF.